Shown below are 21 T cell receptor beta chains from a single sample sequenced in a study of T cell responses to AZD1222 COVID-19 vaccine. Sequenced by immunoSEQ multiplex PCR; TCRdb stores in-frame clones only, minus some. The data show 80,000 to 130,000 clones, with about 83% seen just once and 2.5% to 4% held by the top ten. The sample was peripheral blood, taken on day 0 of AZD1222 vaccination. The source of these receptors is an adult in good health.

This clone was counted a few times. The V gene is TRBV5-1, the J gene TRBJ1-4, with 9 bases that match TRBD1. The germline V gene has CDR1 SGHRS and CDR2 YFSETQ. The CDR3 loop spans 17 amino acids. V was pared by 4 bases and J by 1 base, with 8 bases of the junction left unmatched. CDR3 sequence: CASSRSGTGRTNEKLFF. CDR3 bases: TGCGCCAGCAGCAGAAGCGGGACAGGGCGAACTAATGAAAAACTGTTTTTT.

The gene calls are TRBV5-6 and TRBJ1-6, with 9 bases aligning to TRBD1. The J segment lost 8 bases and the V segment lost 2 bases, leaving 8 bases of the junction unmatched. The germline V gene encodes CDR1 SGHDT and CDR2 YYEEEE. CDR3 size: 16 residues. CDR3 bases: TGTGCCAGCAGCTTTGGGACCGGGACAGGGTATTCACCCCTCCACTTT. Translating gives CASSFGTGTGYSPLHF.

This clone was picked up one time. The V call is TRBV7-9, the J call TRBJ1-1; D remains ambiguous. CDR3 length: 13 residues. Per germline, CDR1 SEHNR and CDR2 FQNEAQ (reference sequence). Trimming stripped 5 bases from V and 1 base from J, with 8 bases between. CDR3 DNA sequence: TGTGCCAGCAGCGGAGAGTGGAACACTGAAGCTTTCTTT. This translates into CASSGEWNTEAFF.

The chain joins TRBV4-3 to TRBJ2-3, with D maybe TRBD1 (5 bases). The germline V and J ends were trimmed by 4 bases and 3 bases, with 14 bases remaining between them. The CDR3 extends over 15 amino acids. Germline values: CDR1 LGHNA, CDR2 YSLEER. The CDR3 reads CASSPSSGLTDTQYF. The CDR3 DNA is TGCGCCAGCAGCCCTTCTTCAGGGCTTACAGATACGCAGTATTTT.

This rearrangement joins TRBV6-6 to TRBJ1-6; no definite D call. There are 16 residues in the CDR3. Trimming stripped 2 bases from V and 10 bases from J, with 18 bases between. Germline assignment: CDR1 MNHNY and CDR2 SVGAGI (reference sequence). The DNA of the CDR3 is TGTGCCAGCAGTTACGCCCCCCGGGGTCGTGGATCACCCCTCCACTTT. It yields the protein CASSYAPRGRGSPLHF.

V is TRBV5-4 and J is TRBJ1-1; TRBD1 agrees at 9 bases. The CDR3 loop spans 15 amino acids. Germline CDR1 and CDR2: SGHNT and YYREEE (reference sequence). V lost 5 bases to trimming and J lost 5 bases; unmatched junction nucleotides: 10. CDR3 loop: CASRPMGDRGTEAFF. As DNA, the CDR3 is TGTGCCAGCAGGCCGATGGGAGACAGGGGGACTGAAGCTTTCTTT.

The chain links TRBV6-2 or TRBV6-3 to TRBJ2-5, with a weak D call TRBD1 (6 bases). CDR1 is MNHEY, CDR2 SVGEGT, per germline. V was clipped by 0 bases and J by 9 bases, with 17 bases between them. CDR3 length: 15 residues. The CDR3 DNA sequence: TGTGCCAGCAGTTACTCTGCTGGCCCTAAGGGGGCCCAGTACTTC. It is translated as CASSYSAGPKGAQYF.

V gene TRBV23-1 combines with J gene TRBJ1-2; no definite D call. TRBV23-1 is reported as an ORF; its role is uncertain. The CDR3 contains 15 residues. V shed 0 bases and J shed 3 bases, with 11 bases lying between them. Here the CDR3 reads CASSQSGRRYYGYTF. CDR3 DNA: TGCGCCAGCAGTCAATCTGGCCGGAGGTACTATGGCTACACCTTC.

This chain connects TRBV6-5 to TRBJ2-1; 7 nucleotides line up with TRBD1. The CDR3 extends over 15 amino acids. The germline V gene has CDR1 MNHEY and CDR2 SVGAGI. V shed 4 bases, J shed 0 bases, and the junction held 3 bases outside the gene matches. In nucleotides, the CDR3 is TGTGCCAGCAGTTCTGACAGGGACTCCTACAATGAGCAGTTCTTC. Translating gives CASSSDRDSYNEQFF.

CDR3 region: CASSLVGFGTGREQFF. CDR3 nucleotides: TGTGCCAGCAGCTTAGTCGGGTTCGGGACGGGCCGGGAGCAGTTCTTC. The chain carries TRBV13 and TRBJ2-1; D possibly uses TRBD1 or TRBD2 (5 bases each). Germline loops: CDR1 PRHDT, CDR2 FYEKMQ (reference sequence). V gave up 1 base and J gave up 10 bases, with 20 bases separating them. The CDR3 is 16 residues long.

This chain links TRBV5-1 with TRBJ1-1; a weak D match, TRBD1 (5 bases). Germline-derived CDR1 and CDR2 are SGHRS and YFSETQ. This CDR3 contains 14 residues. Trimming left V 4 bases short and J 4 bases short, with 14 bases between. CDR3 loop: CASSTQGHGTEAFF. In DNA form, the CDR3 reads TGCGCCAGCAGCACTCAAGGACATGGCACTGAAGCTTTCTTT.

The chain has TRBV7-9 and TRBJ2-2; D ambiguous. This CDR3 is 16 amino acids long. Germline assignment: CDR1 SEHNR and CDR2 FQNEAQ (reference sequence). V shed 2 bases and J shed 3 bases, with 13 bases lying between them. DNA of the CDR3: TGTGCCAGCAGCTTAACGGTTGGCACGGACACCGGGGAGCTGTTTTTT. It specifies CASSLTVGTDTGELFF.

This clone was seen a single time. The chain joins TRBV30 to TRBJ1-3; 7 positions match TRBD1. CDR1 is GTSNPN, CDR2 SVGIG, per germline (reference sequence). Losses at the gene ends were 4 bases for V and 1 base for J; bases not matched to a gene: 7. The CDR3 has 15 residues. This chain's CDR3 is CAWMGQGESGNTIYF. CDR3 DNA: TGTGCCTGGATGGGGCAGGGGGAGTCTGGAAACACCATATATTTT.

The V call is TRBV19, the J call TRBJ1-2; D gene ambiguous. Trimming shortened V by 7 bases and J by 1 base, and 4 bases separated the two germline ends. Looked up from germline, CDR1 is LNHDA and CDR2 is SQIVND (reference sequence). This CDR3 has 11 amino acids. CDR3 amino acids: CASTFNYGYTF. Written as DNA, the CDR3 is TGTGCCAGTACCTTTAACTATGGCTACACCTTC.

This chain joins TRBV11-1 and TRBJ1-1; 8 bases line up with TRBD1. J gave up 6 bases and V 4 bases, and 10 bases lay outside the gene matches. This CDR3 comprises 15 residues. Germline values: CDR1 SGHAT, CDR2 FQDESV (reference sequence). The CDR3 sequence is CASSYGQGVRAEAFF. The CDR3 bases are TGTGCCAGCAGCTATGGACAGGGAGTGAGGGCTGAAGCTTTCTTT.

CDR3 protein: CASSQVLGAYEQYF. The DNA for the CDR3 is TGTGCCAGCAGCCAAGTGCTAGGAGCCTACGAGCAGTACTTC. The rearrangement uses TRBV14 and TRBJ2-7; D gene uncertain. In germline, CDR1 is SGHDN, CDR2 FVKESK. CDR3 size: 14 residues. Trimming removed 1 base at V and 2 bases at J, with 9 bases between.

The chain couples TRBV30 to TRBJ1-5; perhaps TRBD1 as D (6 bases). V was pared by 2 bases and J by 4 bases, with 12 bases between. CDR3 length: 14 residues. Germline values: CDR1 GTSNPN, CDR2 SVGIG (reference sequence). The CDR3 sequence: CAWSFDRRNQPQHF. The CDR3 DNA reads as TGTGCCTGGAGTTTTGACAGGAGAAATCAGCCCCAGCATTTT.

The CDR3 here is CASSYDREYGYTF. The CDR3 DNA is TGTGCCAGCAGTTACGACAGGGAGTATGGCTACACCTTC. The chain links TRBV6-2 or TRBV6-3 to TRBJ1-2; 7 bases align to TRBD1. CDR1 and CDR2 (germline): MNHEY, SVGEGT. The CDR3 loop spans 13 amino acids. After removal of 2 bases from V and 5 bases from J, the junction contained 2 bases not matched to a gene.

J is TRBJ1-4 and V is TRBV2; D is undetermined. The CDR3 spans 14 residues. Germline CDR1 is SNHLY and CDR2 is FYNNEI. V was cut by 1 base and J by 7 bases, with 10 bases left in between. CDR3: CASSEGVLGEKLFF. The CDR3 bases are TGTGCCAGCAGTGAAGGGGTCCTGGGTGAAAAACTGTTTTTT.

This clone was recorded once. This chain uses TRBV19 with TRBJ2-5, with D perhaps TRBD1 (7 bases). The V end was cut by 6 bases, the J end by 6 bases, with 23 bases between. In germline, CDR1 is LNHDA, CDR2 SQIVND (reference sequence). This CDR3 comprises 16 residues. CDR3 sequence reads: CASRGGQTTRGKTQYF. CDR3 sequence (DNA): TGTGCCAGTAGGGGGGGACAGACAACCCGAGGAAAGACCCAGTACTTC.

The V and J genes are TRBV5-4 and TRBJ1-2; the match to TRBD1 covers 8 bases. The CDR3 runs to 17 residues. The V segment lost 1 base and the J segment 3 bases; nucleotides outside the gene matches: 11. Germline V gene lookup returns CDR1 SGHNT and CDR2 YYREEE (reference sequence). Here the CDR3 reads CASSLFFRTGPDYGYTF. The CDR3 DNA reads as TGTGCCAGCAGCTTGTTCTTTCGGACAGGGCCAGACTATGGCTACACCTTC.